A single sample gave rise to the 17 T cell receptor beta chains below, sequenced in a study of shared clonotypes between healthy human individuals (dated by TCRdb to 2018 to 2021). To prepare the library, the immunoSEQ multiplex PCR assay was applied. TCRdb mirrors the immuneACCESS table, restricted to in-frame sequences. Some clones are absent from its copies; in checked studies, under half trace to an unresolved V gene, and the reason for the others is unknown. The sample table holds 1.4 million to 1.5 million clones, of which 95% to 97% were seen once. Approximately 1% of the sample belongs to the ten largest clones. Sequencing input: naive CD4+ T cells sorted from blood. Taken with the paper, the label for cell subset or site translates to: CD45RA+ positively selected. These receptors were collected from a young man in good health.

The rearrangement uses TRBV5-4 and TRBJ1-1; no reliable D call. Germline V gene data show CDR1 as SGHNT and CDR2 as YYREEE (reference sequence). Between the trimmed V and J ends, which lost 0 bases and 6 bases, there was a span of 12 bases. The CDR3 totals 14 residues. CDR3 sequence (DNA): TGTGCCAGCAGCTTGGCCACCTCTGCGGCTGAAGCTTTCTTT. Its protein is CASSLATSAAEAFF.

V and J are TRBV6-5 and TRBJ2-1, with 8 bases fitting TRBD2. Losses at the gene ends were 5 bases for V and 2 bases for J; bases not matched to a gene: 5. CDR1 and CDR2 from the germline V gene are MNHEY and SVGAGI. The CDR3 has 15 amino acids. The CDR3 sequence is CASSRLAQAYNEQFF. CDR3 bases: TGTGCCAGCAGTCGACTAGCGCAAGCCTACAATGAGCAGTTCTTC.

This chain uses TRBV9 with TRBJ1-4, with D perhaps matching TRBD1 (5 bases). The CDR3 is 13 amino acids. The V gene lost 2 bases and the J gene lost 8 bases, with 10 bases spanning the gap. CDR1 is SGDLS, CDR2 YYNGEE, per germline. The CDR3 DNA follows: TGTGCCAGCAGCGTGGGGCCGGACGAAAAACTGTTTTTT. Encoded protein: CASSVGPDEKLFF.

The gene calls are TRBV4-1 and TRBJ2-2; D tentatively fits TRBD1 or TRBD2 (5 bases each). This CDR3 is built from 19 residues. Germline-derived CDR1 and CDR2 are MGHRA and YSYEKL. With 6 bases removed from V and 4 bases from J, the gap between germline ends came to 27 bases. CDR3 loop: CASSPRGDPNLMGTGELFF. The CDR3 DNA follows: TGCGCCAGCAGTCCGCGAGGGGACCCAAACCTGATGGGCACCGGGGAGCTGTTTTTT.

This chain links TRBV5-1 with TRBJ2-1, with D perhaps TRBD2 (6 bases). There are 15 residues in the CDR3. CDR1 and CDR2 (germline): SGHRS, YFSETQ. V lost 4 bases and J 7 bases, leaving 18 bases between the germline ends. In DNA, the CDR3 is TGCGCCAGCAGCCCCAAGATGGGACTTTCTAATGAGCAGTTCTTC. Protein: CASSPKMGLSNEQFF.

This chain links TRBV28 with TRBJ2-2; D may be TRBD2 (5 bases). The germline CDR1 and CDR2 sequences are MDHEN and SYDVKM. Trimming left V 3 bases short and J 5 bases short, with 13 bases between. CDR3 length: 15 residues. The DNA of the CDR3 is TGTGCCAGCAGTTTTGGTCTACGGAGGACCGGGGAGCTGTTTTTT. Protein product: CASSFGLRRTGELFF.

The gene calls are TRBV6-6 and TRBJ1-5; possibly TRBD1 for D (6 bases). There are 14 residues in the CDR3. V gave up 5 bases and J gave up 1 base, with 9 bases separating them. Per germline, CDR1 MNHNY and CDR2 SVGAGI (reference sequence). The CDR3 DNA reads TGTGCCAGCAGTGTAGACAGGAGCAATCAGCCCCAGCATTTT. Its translation: CASSVDRSNQPQHF.

The chain links TRBV2 to TRBJ2-2, with D perhaps matching TRBD2 (6 bases). The CDR3 is made up of 14 amino acids. V was clipped by 5 bases and J by 3 bases, with 10 bases between them. Germline V lookup: CDR1 SNHLY, CDR2 FYNNEI. The CDR3, as DNA: TGTGCCAGCAGTACGGGACTTTACACCGGGGAGCTGTTTTTT. Translated: CASSTGLYTGELFF.

The CDR3 region is CASSMRVGVALSYGYTF. Here the CDR3 DNA reads TGTGCCAGTAGTATGCGGGTTGGGGTTGCCCTTTCCTATGGCTACACCTTC. The chain is built from TRBV19 and TRBJ1-2; no firm D call. This CDR3 has 17 residues. Trimming removed 3 bases at V and 4 bases at J, with 21 bases between. In germline, CDR1 is LNHDA, CDR2 SQIVND (reference sequence).

The CDR3 reads CASSARGTRGLNTEAFF. The CDR3 nucleotides read TGTGCCAGCAGCGCGAGGGGCACCCGGGGGTTGAACACTGAAGCTTTCTTT. The rearrangement uses TRBV7-2 and TRBJ1-1, with D perhaps TRBD1 (5 bases). Germline CDR1 SGHTA, CDR2 FQGNSA. V was cut by 5 bases and J by 0 bases, with 19 bases left in between. The CDR3 is made up of 17 amino acids.

The rearrangement joins TRBV25-1 to TRBJ2-3; D remains unclear. The CDR3 has 13 amino acids. CDR1 is MGHDK, CDR2 SYGVNS, per germline. V was pared by 6 bases and J by 1 base, with 8 bases between. CDR3 sequence reads: CASRGPGTDTQYF. The CDR3, as DNA: TGTGCCAGCAGAGGACCTGGCACAGATACGCAGTATTTT.

The chain has TRBV7-8 and TRBJ2-1; TRBD2 might be the D (6 bases). CDR3 length: 16 residues. Germline values: CDR1 SGHVS, CDR2 FQNEAQ. Trimming removed 2 bases from V and 6 bases from J, with 17 bases in between. Here the CDR3 reads CASSLYGGLRFNEQFF. The CDR3 nucleotides are TGTGCCAGCAGCTTATATGGAGGGCTTCGGTTCAATGAGCAGTTCTTC.

J is TRBJ2-2 and V is TRBV11-3; 10 positions agree with TRBD1. Germline V gene lookup returns CDR1 SGHNT and CDR2 YENEEA. With V trimmed by 2 bases and J by 4 bases, 4 bases remained unmatched. The CDR3 runs to 16 residues. CDR3: CASSLRDRGPTGELFF. CDR3 nucleotides: TGTGCCAGCAGCTTACGGGACAGGGGCCCCACCGGGGAGCTGTTTTTT.

The rearrangement links TRBV5-6 to TRBJ2-3, with 10 bases matching TRBD1. V gave up 4 bases and J gave up 5 bases; unmatched junction bases: 7. Germline V lookup: CDR1 SGHDT, CDR2 YYEEEE. The length of the CDR3 is 15 residues. The CDR3 loop is CASSPGTGEGDTQYF. CDR3 sequence (DNA): TGTGCCAGCAGCCCCGGGACAGGGGAGGGAGATACGCAGTATTTT. Full variable domain (remainder filled in from reference TRBV5-6 and TRBJ2-3): DAGVTQSPTHLIKTRGQQVTLRCSPKSGHDTVSWYQQALGQGPQFIFQYYEEEERQRGNFPDRFSGHQFPNYSSELNVNALLLGDSALYLCASSPGTGEGDTQYFGPGTRLTVL.

This sequence joins TRBV14 and TRBJ2-7; 8 bases agree with TRBD1. With V trimmed by 4 bases and J by 5 bases, 10 bases remained unmatched. The CDR3 length is 15 residues. Germline V gene lookup returns CDR1 SGHDN and CDR2 FVKESK. In nucleotides, the CDR3 is TGTGCCAGCAGCCCAACCGGGACAGGTCGCAACGAGCAGTACTTC. This gives the protein CASSPTGTGRNEQYF. The whole variable domain, filled in from reference TRBV14 and TRBJ2-7, reads EAGVTQFPSHSVIEKGQTVTLRCDPISGHDNLYWYRRVMGKEIKFLLHFVKESKQDESGMPNNRFLAERTGGTYSTLKVQPAELEDSGVYFCASSPTGTGRNEQYFGPGTRLTVT.

This chain uses TRBV27 with TRBJ2-6; the D gene could be TRBD1 or TRBD2 (5 bases each). V gave up 6 bases and J gave up 0 bases, with 12 bases separating them. Germline CDR1 MNHEY, CDR2 SMNVEV (reference sequence). CDR3 length: 16 amino acids. CDR3 amino acids: CASRGPSLSGANVLTF. CDR3 in DNA: TGTGCCAGCAGGGGGCCTAGCCTCTCTGGGGCCAACGTCCTGACTTTC.

The chain combines TRBV5-6 with TRBJ1-1; no clear D. The CDR3 is 16 residues long. Germline assignment: CDR1 SGHDT and CDR2 YYEEEE. The ends were cut back, 0 bases at V and 0 bases at J, with 12 bases in the middle. The CDR3 coding sequence is TGTGCCAGCAGCTTGGAGGCCATAGTTATGAACACTGAAGCTTTCTTT. It specifies CASSLEAIVMNTEAFF.